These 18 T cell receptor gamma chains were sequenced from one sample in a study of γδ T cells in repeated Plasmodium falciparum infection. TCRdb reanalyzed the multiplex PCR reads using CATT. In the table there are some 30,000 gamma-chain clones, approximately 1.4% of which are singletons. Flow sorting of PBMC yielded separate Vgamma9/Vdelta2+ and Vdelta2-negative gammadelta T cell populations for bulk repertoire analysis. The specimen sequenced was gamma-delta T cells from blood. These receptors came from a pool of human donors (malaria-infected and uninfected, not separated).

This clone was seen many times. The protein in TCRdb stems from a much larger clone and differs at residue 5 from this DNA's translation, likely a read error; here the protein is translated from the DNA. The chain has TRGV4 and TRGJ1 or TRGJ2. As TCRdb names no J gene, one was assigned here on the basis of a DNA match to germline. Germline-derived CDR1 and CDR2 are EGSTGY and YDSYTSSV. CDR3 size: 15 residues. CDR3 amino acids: CATWGGPLNYYKKLF. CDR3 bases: TGTGCCACCTGGGGTGGGCCTCTGAATTATTATAAGAAACTCTTT.

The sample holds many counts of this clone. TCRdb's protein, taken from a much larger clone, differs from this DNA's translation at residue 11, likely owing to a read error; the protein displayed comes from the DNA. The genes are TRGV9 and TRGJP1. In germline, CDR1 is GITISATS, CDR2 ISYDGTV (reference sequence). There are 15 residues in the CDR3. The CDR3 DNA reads TGTGCCTTGTGGGAGGTGCATACCACTGGTGGGTTCAAGATATTT. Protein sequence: CALWEVHTTGGFKIF.

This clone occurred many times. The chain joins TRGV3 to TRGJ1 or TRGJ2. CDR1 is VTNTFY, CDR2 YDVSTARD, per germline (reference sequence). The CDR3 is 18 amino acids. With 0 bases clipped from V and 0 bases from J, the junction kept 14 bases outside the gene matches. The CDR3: CATWDRTKSSPNYYKKLF. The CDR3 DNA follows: TGTGCCACCTGGGACAGGACAAAATCCTCCCCGAATTATTATAAGAAACTCTTT.

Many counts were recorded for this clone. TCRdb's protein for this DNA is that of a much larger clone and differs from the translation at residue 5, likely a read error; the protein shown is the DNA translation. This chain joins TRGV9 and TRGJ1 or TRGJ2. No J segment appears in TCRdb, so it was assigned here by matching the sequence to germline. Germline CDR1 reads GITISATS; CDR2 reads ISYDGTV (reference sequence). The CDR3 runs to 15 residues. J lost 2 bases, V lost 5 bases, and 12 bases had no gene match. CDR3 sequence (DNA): TGTGCCTTGTGGGGGGTAAGGGGCGATTATTATAAGAAACTCTTT. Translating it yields CALWGVRGDYYKKLF.

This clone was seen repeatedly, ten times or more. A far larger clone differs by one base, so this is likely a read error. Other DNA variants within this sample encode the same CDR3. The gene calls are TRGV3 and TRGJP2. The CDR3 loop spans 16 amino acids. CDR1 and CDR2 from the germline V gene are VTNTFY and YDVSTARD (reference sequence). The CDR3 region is CATWDRGYSSDWIKTF. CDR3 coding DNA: TGTGCCACCTGGGACAGGGGGTATAGTAGTGATTGGATCAAGACATTT.

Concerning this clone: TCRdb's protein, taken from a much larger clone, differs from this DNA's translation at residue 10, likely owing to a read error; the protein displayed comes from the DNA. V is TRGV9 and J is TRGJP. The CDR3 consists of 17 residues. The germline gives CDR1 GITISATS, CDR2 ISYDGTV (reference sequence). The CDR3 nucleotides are TGTGCCTTGTGGGAGGATGGTTTGGAGTCGGGCAAAAAAATCAAGGTATTT. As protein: CALWEDGLESGKKIKVF.

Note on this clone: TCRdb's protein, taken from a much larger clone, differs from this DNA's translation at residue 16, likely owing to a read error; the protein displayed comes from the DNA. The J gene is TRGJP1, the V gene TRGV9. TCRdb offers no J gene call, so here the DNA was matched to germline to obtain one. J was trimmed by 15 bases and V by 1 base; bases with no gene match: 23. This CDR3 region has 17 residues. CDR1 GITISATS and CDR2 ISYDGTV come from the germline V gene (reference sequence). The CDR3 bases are TGTGCCTTGTGGGAGGTCCCAACCGAGTTGGGCAAAAAAATCAAGATATTT. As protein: CALWEVPTELGKKIKIF.

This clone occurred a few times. The CDR3 region has the DNA TGTGCCTTGTGGGAGGCAAGAGTTGGCAAAAAAATCAAGGTATTT. Its translation is CALWEARVGKKIKVF. The chain links TRGV9 to TRGJP. No J segment appears in TCRdb, so it was assigned here by matching the sequence to germline. Trimming took 2 bases from V and 13 from J; bases not matched to a gene: 8. The germline gives CDR1 GITISATS, CDR2 ISYDGTV (reference sequence). This CDR3 has 15 amino acids.

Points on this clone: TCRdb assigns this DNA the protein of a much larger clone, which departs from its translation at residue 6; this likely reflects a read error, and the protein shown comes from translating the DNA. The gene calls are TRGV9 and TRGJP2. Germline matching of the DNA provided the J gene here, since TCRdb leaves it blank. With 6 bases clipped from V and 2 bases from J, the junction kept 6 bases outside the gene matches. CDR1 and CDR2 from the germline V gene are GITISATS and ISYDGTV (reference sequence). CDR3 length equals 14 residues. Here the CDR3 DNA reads TGTGCCTTGTGGACCTACAGTAGTGATTGGATCAAGACGTTT. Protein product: CALWTYSSDWIKTF.

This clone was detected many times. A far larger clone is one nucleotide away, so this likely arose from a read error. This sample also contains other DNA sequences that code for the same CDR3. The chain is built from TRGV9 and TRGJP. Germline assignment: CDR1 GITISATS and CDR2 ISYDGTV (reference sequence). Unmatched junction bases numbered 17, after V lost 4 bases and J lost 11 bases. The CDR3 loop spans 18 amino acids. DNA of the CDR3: TGTGCCTTGTGGGACCTGCAAGAGGTAGTGCTGGGCAAAAAAATCAAGGTATTT. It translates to CALWDLQEVVLGKKIKVF.

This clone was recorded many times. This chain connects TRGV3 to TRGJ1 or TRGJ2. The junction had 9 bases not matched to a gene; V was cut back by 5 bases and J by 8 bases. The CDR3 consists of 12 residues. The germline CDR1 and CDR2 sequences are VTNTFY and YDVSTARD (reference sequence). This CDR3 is CATWGRRNKKLF. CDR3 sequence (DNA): TGTGCCACCTGGGGCCGACGGAATAAGAAACTCTTT.

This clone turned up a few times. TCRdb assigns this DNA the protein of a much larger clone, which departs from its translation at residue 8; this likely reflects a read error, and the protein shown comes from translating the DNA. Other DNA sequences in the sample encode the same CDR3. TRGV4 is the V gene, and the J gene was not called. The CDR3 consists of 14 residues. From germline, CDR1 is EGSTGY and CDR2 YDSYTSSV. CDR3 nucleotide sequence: TGTGCCACCTGGGATGGCCCTCCGTATTATAAGAAACTCTTC. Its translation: CATWDGPPYYKKLF.

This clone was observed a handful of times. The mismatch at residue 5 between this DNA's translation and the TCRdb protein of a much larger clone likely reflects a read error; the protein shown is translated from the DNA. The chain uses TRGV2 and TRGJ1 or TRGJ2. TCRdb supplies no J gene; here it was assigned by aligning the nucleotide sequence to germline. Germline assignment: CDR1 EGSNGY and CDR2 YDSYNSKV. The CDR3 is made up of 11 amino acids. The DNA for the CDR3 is TGTGCCACCTGGGGCGGGCGCAGGAAACTCTTT. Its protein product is CATWGGRRKLF.

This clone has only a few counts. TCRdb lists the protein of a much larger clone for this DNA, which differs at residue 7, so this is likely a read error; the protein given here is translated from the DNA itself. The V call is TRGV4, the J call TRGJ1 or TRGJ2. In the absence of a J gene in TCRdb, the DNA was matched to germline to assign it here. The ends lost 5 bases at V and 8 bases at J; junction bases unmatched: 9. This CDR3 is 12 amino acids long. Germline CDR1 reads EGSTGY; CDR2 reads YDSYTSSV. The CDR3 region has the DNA TGTGCCACCTGGGTCCACGACCATAAGAAACTCTTT. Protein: CATWVHDHKKLF.

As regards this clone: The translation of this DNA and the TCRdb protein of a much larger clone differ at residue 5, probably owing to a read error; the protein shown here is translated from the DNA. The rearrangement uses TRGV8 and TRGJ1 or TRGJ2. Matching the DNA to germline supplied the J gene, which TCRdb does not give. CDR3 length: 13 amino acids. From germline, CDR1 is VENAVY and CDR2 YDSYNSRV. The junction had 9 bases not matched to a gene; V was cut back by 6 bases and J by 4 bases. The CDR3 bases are TGTGCCACCTGGACTACGTCATATTATAAGAAACTCTTT. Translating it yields CATWTTSYYKKLF.

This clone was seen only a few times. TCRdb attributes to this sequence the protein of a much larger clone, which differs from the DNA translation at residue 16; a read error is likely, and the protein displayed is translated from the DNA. CDR3 sequence: CALWEVHVKELGKKIEVF. The CDR3 DNA reads as TGTGCCTTGTGGGAGGTGCATGTAAAAGAGTTGGGCAAAAAAATCGAGGTATTT. No J gene call was made, and the V gene is TRGV9. The germline V gene has CDR1 GITISATS and CDR2 ISYDGTV (reference sequence). The CDR3 sequence is 18 residues long.

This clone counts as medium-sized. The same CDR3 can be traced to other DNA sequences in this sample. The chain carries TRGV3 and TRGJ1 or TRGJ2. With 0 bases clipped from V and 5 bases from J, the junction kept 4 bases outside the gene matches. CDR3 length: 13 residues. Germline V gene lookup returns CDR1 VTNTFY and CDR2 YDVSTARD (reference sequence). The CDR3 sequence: CATWDRDNYKKLF. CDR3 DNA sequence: TGTGCCACCTGGGACAGGGACAATTATAAGAAACTCTTT.

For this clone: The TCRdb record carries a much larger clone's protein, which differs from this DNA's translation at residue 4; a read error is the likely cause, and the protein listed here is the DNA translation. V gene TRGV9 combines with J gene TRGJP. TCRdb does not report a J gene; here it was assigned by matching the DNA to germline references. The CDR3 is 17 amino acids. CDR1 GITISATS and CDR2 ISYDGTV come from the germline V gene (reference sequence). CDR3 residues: CALREVQSELGKKIKVF. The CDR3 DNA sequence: TGTGCCTTGCGGGAGGTGCAATCCGAGTTGGGCAAAAAAATCAAGGTATTT.